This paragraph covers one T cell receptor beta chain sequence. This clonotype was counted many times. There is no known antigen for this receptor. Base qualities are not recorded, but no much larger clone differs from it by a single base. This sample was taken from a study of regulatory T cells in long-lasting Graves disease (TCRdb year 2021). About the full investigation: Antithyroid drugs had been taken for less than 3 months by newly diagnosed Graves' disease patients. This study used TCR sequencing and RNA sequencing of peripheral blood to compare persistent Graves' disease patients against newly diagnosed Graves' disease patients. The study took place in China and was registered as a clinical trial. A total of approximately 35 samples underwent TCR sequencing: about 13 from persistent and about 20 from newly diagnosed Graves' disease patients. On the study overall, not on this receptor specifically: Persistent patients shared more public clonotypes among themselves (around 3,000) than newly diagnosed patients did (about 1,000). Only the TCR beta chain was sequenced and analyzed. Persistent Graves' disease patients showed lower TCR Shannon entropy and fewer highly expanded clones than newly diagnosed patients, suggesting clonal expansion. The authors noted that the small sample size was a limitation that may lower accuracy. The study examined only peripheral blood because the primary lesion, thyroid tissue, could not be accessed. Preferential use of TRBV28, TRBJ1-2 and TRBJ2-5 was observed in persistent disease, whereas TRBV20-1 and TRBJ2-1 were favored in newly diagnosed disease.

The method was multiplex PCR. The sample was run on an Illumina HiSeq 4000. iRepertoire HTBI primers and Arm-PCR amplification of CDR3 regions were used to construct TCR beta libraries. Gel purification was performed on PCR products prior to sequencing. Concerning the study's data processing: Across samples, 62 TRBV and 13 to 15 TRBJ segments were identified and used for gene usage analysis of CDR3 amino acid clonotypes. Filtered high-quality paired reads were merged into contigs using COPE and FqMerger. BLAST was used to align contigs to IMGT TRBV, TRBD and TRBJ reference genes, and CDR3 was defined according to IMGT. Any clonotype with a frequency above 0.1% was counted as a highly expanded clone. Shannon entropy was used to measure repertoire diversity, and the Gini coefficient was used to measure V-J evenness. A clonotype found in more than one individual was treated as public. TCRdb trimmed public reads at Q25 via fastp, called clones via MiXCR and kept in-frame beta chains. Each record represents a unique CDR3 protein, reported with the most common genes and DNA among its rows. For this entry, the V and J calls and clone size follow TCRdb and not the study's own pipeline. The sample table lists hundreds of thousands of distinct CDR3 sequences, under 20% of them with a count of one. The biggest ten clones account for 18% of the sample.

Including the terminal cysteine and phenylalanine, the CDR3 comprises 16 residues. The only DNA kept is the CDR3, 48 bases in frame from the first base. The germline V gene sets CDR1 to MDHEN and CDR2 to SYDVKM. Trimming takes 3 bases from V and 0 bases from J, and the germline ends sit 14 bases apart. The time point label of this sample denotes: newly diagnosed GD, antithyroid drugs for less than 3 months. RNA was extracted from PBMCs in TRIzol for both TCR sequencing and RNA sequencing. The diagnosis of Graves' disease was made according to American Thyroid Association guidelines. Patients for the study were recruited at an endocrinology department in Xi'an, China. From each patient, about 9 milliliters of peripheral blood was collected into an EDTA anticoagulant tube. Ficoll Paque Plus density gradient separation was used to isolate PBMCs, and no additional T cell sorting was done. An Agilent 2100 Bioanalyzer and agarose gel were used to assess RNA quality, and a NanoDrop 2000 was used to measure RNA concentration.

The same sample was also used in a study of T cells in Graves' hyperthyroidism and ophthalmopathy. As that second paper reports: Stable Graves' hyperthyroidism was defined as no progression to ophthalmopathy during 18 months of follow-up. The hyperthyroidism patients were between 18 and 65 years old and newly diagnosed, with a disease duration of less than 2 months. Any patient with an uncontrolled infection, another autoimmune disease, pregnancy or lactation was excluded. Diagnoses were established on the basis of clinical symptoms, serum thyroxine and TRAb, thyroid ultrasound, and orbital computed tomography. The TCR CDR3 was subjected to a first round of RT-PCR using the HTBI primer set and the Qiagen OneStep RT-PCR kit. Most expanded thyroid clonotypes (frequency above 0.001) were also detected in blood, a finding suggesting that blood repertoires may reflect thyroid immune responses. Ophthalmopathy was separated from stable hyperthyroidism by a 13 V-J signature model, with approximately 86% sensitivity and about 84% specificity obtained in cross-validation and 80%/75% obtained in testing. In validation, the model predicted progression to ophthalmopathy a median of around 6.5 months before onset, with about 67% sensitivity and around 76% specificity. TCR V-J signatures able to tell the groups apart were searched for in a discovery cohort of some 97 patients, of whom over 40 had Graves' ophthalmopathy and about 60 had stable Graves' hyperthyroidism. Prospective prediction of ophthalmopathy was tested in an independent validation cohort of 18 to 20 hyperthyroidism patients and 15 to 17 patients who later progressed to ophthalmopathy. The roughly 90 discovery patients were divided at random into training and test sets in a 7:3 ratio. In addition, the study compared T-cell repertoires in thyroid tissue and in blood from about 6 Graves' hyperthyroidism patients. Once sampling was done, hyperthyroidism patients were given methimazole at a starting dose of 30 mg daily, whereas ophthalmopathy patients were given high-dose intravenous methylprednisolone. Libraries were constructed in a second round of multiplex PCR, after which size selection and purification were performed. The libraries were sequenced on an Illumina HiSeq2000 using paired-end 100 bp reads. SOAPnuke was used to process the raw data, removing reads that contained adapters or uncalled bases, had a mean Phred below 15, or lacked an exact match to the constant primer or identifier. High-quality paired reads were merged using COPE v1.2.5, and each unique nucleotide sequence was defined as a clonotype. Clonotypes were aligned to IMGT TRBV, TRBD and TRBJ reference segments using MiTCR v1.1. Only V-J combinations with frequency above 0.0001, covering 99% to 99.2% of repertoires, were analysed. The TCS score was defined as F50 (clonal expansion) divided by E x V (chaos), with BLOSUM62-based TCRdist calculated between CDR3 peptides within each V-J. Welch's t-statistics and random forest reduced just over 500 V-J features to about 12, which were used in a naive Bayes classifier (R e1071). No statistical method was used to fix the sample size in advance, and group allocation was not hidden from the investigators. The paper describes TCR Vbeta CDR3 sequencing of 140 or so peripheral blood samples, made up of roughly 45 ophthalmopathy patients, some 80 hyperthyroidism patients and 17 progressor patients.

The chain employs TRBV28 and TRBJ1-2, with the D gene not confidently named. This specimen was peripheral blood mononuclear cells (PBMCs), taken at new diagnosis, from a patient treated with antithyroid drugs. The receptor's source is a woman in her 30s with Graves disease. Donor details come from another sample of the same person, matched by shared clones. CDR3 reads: CASSFFAVGTNYGYTF. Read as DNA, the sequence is TGTGCCAGCAGTTTTTTCGCGGTGGGCACTAACTATGGCTACACCTTC.